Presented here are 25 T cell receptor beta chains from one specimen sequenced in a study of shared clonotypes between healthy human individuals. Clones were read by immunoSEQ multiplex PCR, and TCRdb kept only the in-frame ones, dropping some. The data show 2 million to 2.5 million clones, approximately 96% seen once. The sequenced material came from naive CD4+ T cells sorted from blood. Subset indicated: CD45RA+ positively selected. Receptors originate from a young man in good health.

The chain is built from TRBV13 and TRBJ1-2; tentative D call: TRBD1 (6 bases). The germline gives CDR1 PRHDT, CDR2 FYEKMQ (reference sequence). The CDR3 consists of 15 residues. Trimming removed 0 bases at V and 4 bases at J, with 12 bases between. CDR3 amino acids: CASSLGMGALYGYTF. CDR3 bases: TGTGCCAGCAGCTTAGGAATGGGGGCCCTCTATGGCTACACCTTC. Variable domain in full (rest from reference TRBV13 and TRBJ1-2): AAGVIQSPRHLIKEKRETATLKCYPIPRHDTVYWYQQGPGQDPQFLISFYEKMQSDKGSIPDRFSAQQFSDYHSELNMSSLELGDSALYFCASSLGMGALYGYTFGSGTRLTVV.

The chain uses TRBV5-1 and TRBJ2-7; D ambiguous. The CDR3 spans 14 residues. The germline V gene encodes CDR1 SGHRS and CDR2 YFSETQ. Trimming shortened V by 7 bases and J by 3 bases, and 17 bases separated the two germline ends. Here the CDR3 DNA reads TGCGCCAGCCACTTGGATCCAGAGGACTACGAGCAGTACTTC. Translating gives CASHLDPEDYEQYF.

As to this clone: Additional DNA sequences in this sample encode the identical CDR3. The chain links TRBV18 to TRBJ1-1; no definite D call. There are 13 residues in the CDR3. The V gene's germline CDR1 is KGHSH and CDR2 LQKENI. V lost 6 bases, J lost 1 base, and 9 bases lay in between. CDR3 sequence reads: CASSLQENTEAFF. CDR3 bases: TGTGCCAGCTCGCTTCAAGAGAACACTGAAGCTTTCTTT. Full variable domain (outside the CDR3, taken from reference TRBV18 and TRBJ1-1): NAGVMQNPRHLVRRRGQEARLRCSPMKGHSHVYWYRQLPEEGLKFMVYLQKENIIDESGMPKERFSAEFPKEGPSILRIQQVVRGDSAAYFCASSLQENTEAFFGQGTRLTVV.

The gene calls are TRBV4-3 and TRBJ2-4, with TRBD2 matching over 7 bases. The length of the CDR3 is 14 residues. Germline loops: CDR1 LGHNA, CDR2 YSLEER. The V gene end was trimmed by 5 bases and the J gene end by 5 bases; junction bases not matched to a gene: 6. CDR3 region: CASSAGGSQNIQYF. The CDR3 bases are TGCGCCAGCAGCGCCGGGGGGAGTCAAAACATTCAGTACTTC.

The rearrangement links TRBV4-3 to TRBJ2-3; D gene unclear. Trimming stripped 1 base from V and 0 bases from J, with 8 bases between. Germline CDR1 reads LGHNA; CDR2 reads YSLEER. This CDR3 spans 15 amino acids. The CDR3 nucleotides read TGCGCCAGCAGCCAAGGGACCCTCAGCACAGATACGCAGTATTTT. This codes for CASSQGTLSTDTQYF.

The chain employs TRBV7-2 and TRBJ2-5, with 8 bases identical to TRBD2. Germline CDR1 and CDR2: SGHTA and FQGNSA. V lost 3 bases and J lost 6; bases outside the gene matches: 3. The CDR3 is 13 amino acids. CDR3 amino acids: CASSFEREKTQYF. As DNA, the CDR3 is TGTGCCAGCAGCTTTGAGCGGGAGAAGACCCAGTACTTC.

CDR3 DNA: TGTGCCAGCAGTAGAGGAGTCAGGGGGATGGATGGCTACACCTTC. Protein sequence: CASSRGVRGMDGYTF. The chain employs TRBV6-5 and TRBJ1-2, with 7 nucleotides matching TRBD1. Germline V lookup: CDR1 MNHEY, CDR2 SVGAGI. This CDR3 spans 15 amino acids. J gave up 6 bases and V 5 bases, and 12 bases lay outside the gene matches.

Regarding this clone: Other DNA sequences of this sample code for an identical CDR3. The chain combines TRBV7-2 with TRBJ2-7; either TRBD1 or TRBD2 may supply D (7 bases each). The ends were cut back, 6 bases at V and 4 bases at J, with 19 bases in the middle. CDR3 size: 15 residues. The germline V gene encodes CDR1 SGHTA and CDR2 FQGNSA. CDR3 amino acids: CASSPEGGGVYEQYF. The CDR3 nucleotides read TGTGCCAGCAGTCCTGAGGGAGGGGGCGTTTACGAGCAGTACTTC.

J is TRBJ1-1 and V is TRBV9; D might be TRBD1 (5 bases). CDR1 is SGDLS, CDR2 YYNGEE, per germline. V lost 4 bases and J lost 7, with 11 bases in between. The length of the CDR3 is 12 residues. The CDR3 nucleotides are TGTGCCAGCAGCAGACGGGACGGTGAAGCTTTCTTT. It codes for CASSRRDGEAFF.

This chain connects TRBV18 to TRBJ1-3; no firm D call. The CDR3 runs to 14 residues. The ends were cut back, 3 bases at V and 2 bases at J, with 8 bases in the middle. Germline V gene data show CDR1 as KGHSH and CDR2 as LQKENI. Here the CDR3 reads CASSPGYTGNTIYF. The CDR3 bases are TGTGCCAGCTCACCGGGATACACTGGAAACACCATATATTTT.

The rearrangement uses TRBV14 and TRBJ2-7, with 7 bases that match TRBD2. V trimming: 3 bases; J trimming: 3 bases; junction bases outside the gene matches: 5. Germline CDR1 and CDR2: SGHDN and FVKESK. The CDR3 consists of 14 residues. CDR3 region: CASSHSGVLYEQYF. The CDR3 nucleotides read TGTGCCAGCAGCCACAGCGGGGTTCTCTACGAGCAGTACTTC.

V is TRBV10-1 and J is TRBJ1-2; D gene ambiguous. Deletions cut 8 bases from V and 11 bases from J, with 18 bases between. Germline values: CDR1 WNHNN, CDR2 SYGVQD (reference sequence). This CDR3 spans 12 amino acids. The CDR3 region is CASPILPMRYTF. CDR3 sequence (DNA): TGCGCCAGCCCCATTCTTCCTATGAGGTACACCTTC.

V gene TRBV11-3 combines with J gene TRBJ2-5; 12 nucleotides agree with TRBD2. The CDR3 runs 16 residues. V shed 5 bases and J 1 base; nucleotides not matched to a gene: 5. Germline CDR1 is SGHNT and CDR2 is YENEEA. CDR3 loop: CASSPRTSGAQETQYF. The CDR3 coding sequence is TGTGCCAGCAGCCCGCGGACTAGCGGGGCCCAAGAGACCCAGTACTTC.

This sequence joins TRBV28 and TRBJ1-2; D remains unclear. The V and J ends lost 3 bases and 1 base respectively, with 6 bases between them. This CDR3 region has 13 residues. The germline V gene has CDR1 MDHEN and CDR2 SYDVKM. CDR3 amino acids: CASSFYGNYGYTF. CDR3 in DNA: TGTGCCAGCAGTTTTTACGGTAACTATGGCTACACCTTC.

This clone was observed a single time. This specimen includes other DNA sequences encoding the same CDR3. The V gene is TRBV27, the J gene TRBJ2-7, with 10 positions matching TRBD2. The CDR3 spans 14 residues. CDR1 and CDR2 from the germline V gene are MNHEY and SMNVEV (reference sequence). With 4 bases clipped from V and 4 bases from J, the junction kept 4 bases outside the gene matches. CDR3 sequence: CASSSAGGSYEQYF. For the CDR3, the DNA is TGTGCCAGCAGTTCAGCGGGAGGGAGTTACGAGCAGTACTTC.

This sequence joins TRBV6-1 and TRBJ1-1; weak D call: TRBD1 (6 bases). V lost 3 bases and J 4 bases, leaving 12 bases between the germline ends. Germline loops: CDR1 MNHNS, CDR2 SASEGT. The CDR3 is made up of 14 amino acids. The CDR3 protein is CASSEWTVSTEAFF. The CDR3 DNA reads TGTGCCAGCAGTGAGTGGACAGTAAGCACTGAAGCTTTCTTT.

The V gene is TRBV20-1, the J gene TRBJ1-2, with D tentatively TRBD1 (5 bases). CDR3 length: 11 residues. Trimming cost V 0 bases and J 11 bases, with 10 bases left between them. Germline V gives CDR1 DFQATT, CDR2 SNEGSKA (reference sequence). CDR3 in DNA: TGCAGTGCTAGAGATGGGGCCGTTTACACCTTC. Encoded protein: CSARDGAVYTF.

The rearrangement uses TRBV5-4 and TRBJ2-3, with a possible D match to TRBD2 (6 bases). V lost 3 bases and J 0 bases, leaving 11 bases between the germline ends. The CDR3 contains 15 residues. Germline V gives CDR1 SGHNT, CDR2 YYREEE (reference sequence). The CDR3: CASSWGDKSTDTQYF. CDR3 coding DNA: TGTGCCAGCAGCTGGGGGGATAAAAGCACAGATACGCAGTATTTT.

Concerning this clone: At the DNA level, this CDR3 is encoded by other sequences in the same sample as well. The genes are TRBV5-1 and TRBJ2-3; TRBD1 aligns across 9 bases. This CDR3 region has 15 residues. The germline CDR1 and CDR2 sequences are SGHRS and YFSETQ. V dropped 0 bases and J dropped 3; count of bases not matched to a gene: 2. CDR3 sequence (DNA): TGCGCCAGCAGCTTGGCCGGACAGGGGACAGATACGCAGTATTTT. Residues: CASSLAGQGTDTQYF.

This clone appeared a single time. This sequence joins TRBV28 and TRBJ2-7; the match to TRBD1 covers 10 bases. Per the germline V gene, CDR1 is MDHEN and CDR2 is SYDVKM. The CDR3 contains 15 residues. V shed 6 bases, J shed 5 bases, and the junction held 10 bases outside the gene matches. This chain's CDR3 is CASSWPGQGIHEQYF. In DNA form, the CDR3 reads TGTGCCAGCAGCTGGCCGGGACAGGGGATTCACGAGCAGTACTTC.

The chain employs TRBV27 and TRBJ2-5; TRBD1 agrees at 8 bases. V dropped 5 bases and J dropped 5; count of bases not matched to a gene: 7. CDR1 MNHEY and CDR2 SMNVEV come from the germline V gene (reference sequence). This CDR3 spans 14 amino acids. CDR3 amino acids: CASSAYRDRETQYF. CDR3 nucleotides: TGTGCCAGCAGTGCCTACAGGGACAGGGAGACCCAGTACTTC.

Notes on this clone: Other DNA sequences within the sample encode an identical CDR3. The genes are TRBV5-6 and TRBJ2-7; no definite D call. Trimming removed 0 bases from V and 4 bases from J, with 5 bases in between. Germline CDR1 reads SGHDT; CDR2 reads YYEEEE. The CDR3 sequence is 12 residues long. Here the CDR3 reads CASSLGEYEQYF. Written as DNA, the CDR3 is TGTGCCAGCAGCTTGGGGGAATACGAGCAGTACTTC.

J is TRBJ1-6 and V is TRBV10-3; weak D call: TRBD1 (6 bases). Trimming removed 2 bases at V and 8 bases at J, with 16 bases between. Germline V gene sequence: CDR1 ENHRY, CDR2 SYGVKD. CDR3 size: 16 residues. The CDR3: CAISEGIGTLHSPLHF. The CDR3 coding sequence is TGTGCCATCAGTGAGGGGATAGGGACACTTCATTCACCCCTCCACTTT.

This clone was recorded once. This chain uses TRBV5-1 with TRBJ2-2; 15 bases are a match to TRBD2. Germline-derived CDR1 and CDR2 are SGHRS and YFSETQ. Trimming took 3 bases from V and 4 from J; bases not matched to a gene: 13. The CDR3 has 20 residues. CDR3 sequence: CASSSGTGTSGGSSTGELFF. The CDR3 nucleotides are TGCGCCAGCAGCTCCGGAACAGGGACTAGCGGGGGGTCTTCCACCGGGGAGCTGTTTTTT.

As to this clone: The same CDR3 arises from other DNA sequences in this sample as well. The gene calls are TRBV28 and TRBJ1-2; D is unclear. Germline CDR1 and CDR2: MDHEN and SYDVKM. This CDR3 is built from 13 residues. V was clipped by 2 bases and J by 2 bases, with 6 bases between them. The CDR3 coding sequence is TGTGCCAGCAGTTTAAAGGGAAACTATGGCTACACCTTC. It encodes CASSLKGNYGYTF.